This TCR beta chain was sequenced for a study of T cells after posttransplantation cyclophosphamide. The CDR3 has 14 residues. The V end lost 3 bases, the J end lost 7 bases, and 10 bases lay between the germline ends. TCRdb's table, derived via immunoSEQ multiplex PCR, lists solely in-frame clones and lacks some. The table lists around 28,000 clones, with no singletons. This clone was recorded at least ten times. This clonotype originated in a woman aged 60-70 years in good health, CMV-negative, and a related stem cell transplant donor. Specimen: PBMCs. This chain joins TRBV12-3 or TRBV12-4 and TRBJ1-6; the D gene is possibly TRBD1 (5 bases). The CDR3 region has the DNA TGTGCCAGCAGTTTCGGGAGGGGAAATTCACCCCTCCACTTT. Its translation is CASSFGRGNSPLHF.